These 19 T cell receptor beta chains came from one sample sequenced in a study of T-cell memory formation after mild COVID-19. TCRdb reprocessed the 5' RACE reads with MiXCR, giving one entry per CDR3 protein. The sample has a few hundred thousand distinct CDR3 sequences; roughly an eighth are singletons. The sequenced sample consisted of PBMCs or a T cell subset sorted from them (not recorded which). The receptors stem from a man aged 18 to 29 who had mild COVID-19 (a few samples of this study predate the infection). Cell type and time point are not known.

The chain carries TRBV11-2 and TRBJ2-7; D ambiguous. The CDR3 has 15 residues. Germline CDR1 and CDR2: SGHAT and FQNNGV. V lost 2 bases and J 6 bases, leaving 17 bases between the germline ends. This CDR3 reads CASSLRDRGLSEQYV. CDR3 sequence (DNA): TGTGCCAGCAGCTTAAGAGATCGTGGGCTTTCCGAGCAGTACGTC.

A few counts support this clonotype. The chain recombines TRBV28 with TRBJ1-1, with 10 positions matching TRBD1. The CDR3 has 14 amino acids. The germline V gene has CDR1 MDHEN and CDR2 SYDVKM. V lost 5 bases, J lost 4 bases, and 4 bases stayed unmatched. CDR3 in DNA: TGTGCCAGCAGTATAGGACAGGGGGGCACTGAAGCTTTCTTT. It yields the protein CASSIGQGGTEAFF.

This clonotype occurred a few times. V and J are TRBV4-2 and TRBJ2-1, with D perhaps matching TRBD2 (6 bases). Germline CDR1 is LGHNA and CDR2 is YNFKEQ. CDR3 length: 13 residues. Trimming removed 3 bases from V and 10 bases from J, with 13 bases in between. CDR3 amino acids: CASSQPPGEEQFF. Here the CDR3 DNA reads TGTGCCAGCAGCCAGCCCCCGGGGGAAGAGCAGTTCTTC.

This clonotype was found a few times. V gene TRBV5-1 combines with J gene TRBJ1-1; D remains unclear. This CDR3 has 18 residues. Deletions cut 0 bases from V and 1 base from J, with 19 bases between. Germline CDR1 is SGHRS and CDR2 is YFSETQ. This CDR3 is CASSLAGSNEGSNTEAFF. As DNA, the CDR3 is TGCGCCAGCAGCTTGGCCGGTAGTAATGAGGGATCGAACACTGAAGCTTTCTTT.

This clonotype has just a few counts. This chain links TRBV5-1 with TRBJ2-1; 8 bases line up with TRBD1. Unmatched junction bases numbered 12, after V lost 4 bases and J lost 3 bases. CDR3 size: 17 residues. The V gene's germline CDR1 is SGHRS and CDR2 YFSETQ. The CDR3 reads CASSPRTGKGIYNEQFF. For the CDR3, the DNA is TGCGCCAGCAGCCCGCGGACAGGGAAGGGGATCTACAATGAGCAGTTCTTC.

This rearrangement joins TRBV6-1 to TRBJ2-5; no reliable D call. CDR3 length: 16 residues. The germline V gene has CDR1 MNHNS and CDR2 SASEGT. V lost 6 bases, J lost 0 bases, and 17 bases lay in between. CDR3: CASRPRFGLDQETQYF. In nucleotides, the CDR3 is TGTGCCAGCAGACCCAGGTTCGGGTTGGACCAAGAGACCCAGTACTTC.

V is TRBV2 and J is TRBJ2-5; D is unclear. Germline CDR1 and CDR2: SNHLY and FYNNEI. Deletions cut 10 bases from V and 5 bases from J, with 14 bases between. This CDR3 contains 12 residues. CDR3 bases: TGTGCCACTACCTCCTCTGGTGAGACCCAGTACTTC. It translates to CATTSSGETQYF.

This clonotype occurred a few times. The CDR3 DNA is TGCGCCAGCAGCGTAACTAGCGGCCAAGAGACCCAGTACTTC. Its translation is CASSVTSGQETQYF. The gene calls are TRBV5-1 and TRBJ2-5; 8 bases match TRBD2. The V and J ends lost 4 bases and 1 base, in that order; junction bases with no gene match: 3. The CDR3 is 14 residues long. Germline lookup yields CDR1 SGHRS and CDR2 YFSETQ.

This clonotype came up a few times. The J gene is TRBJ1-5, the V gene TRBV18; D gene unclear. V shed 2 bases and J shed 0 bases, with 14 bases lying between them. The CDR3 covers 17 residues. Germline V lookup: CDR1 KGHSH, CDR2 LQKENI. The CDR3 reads CASSPRGVGDSNQPQHF. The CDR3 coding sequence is TGTGCCAGCTCACCAAGAGGCGTGGGAGATAGCAATCAGCCCCAGCATTTT.

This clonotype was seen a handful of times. For the CDR3, the DNA is TGCGCCAGCAGCCCCGAGGGTATGGACTATGGCTACACCTTC. Translation gives CASSPEGMDYGYTF. The chain uses TRBV5-1 and TRBJ1-2; unclear D gene. This CDR3 is built from 14 residues. The germline CDR1 and CDR2 sequences are SGHRS and YFSETQ. The V and J ends lost 4 bases and 3 bases respectively, with 13 bases between them.

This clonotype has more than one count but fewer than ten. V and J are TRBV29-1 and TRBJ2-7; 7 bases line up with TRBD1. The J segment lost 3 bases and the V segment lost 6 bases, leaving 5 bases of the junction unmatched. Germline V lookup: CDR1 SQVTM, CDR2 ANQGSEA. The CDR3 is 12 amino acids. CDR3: CSVMGQNYEQYF. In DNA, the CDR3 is TGCAGCGTCATGGGACAGAACTACGAGCAGTACTTC.

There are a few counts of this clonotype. CDR3 region: CASSLGQGKYEQYV. The CDR3 coding sequence is TGTGCCAGCAGTTTAGGACAGGGGAAATACGAGCAGTACGTC. The V and J genes are TRBV6-2 or TRBV6-3 and TRBJ2-7; 9 nucleotides line up with TRBD1. Trimming removed 4 bases from V and 4 bases from J; junction bases left unmatched: 5. The CDR3 is 14 residues long. Looked up from germline, CDR1 is MNHEY and CDR2 is SVGEGT.

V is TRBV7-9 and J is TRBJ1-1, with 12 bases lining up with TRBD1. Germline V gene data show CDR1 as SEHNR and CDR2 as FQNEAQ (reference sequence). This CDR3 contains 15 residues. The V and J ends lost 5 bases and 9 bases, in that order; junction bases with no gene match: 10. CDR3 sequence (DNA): TGTGCCAGCAGCCAACCCTCCGGGACAGGGGGCCAAGCTTTCTTT. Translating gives CASSQPSGTGGQAFF.

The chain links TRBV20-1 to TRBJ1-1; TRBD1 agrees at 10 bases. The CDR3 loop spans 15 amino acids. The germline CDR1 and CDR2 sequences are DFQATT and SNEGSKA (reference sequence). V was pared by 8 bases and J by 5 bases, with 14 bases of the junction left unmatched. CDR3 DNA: TGCAGTCCCCAAGGGGACAGGGGTCCGGAGACTGAAGCTTTCTTT. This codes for CSPQGDRGPETEAFF.

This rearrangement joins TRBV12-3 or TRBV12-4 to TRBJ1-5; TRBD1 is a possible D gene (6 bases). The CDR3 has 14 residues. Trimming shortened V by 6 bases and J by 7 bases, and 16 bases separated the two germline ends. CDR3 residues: CASRWTVGSQPQHF. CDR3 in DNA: TGTGCCAGCAGATGGACAGTGGGCTCGCAGCCCCAGCATTTT.

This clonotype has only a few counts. This CDR3 is CASSLSDGGAHLTDTQYF. As DNA, the CDR3 is TGTGCCAGCAGCCTAAGTGACGGGGGGGCCCACCTCACAGATACGCAGTATTTT. The chain carries TRBV7-3 and TRBJ2-3; 8 bases fit TRBD2. This CDR3 has 18 residues. Germline values: CDR1 SGHTA, CDR2 FQGTGA. With 5 bases clipped from V and 2 bases from J, the junction kept 15 bases outside the gene matches.

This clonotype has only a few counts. The CDR3 coding sequence is TGTGCCAGCAGTGCCCCCTTTCCGGAAAAACTGTTTTTT. This gives the protein CASSAPFPEKLFF. The genes are TRBV2 and TRBJ1-4, with no clear D. Trimming left V 4 bases short and J 8 bases short, with 11 bases between. The CDR3 is 13 residues long. The germline V gene has CDR1 SNHLY and CDR2 FYNNEI.

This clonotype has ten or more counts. CDR3 sequence: CASSPTSTEITQYF. CDR3 bases: TGTGCCAGCAGCCCAACTTCGACGGAGATAACGCAGTATTTT. J is TRBJ2-3 and V is TRBV4-2; D is unclear. Germline V gives CDR1 LGHNA, CDR2 YNFKEQ. The CDR3 spans 14 residues. V dropped 4 bases and J dropped 9 bases, with 17 bases sitting between them.

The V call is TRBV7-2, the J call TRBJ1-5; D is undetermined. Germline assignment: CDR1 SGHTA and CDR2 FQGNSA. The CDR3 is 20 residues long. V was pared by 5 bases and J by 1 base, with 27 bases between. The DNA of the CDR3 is TGTGCCAGCAGCCCCATAGCAGTCGGACTACGGCTTGGGAGCAATCAGCCCCAGCATTTT. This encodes CASSPIAVGLRLGSNQPQHF.